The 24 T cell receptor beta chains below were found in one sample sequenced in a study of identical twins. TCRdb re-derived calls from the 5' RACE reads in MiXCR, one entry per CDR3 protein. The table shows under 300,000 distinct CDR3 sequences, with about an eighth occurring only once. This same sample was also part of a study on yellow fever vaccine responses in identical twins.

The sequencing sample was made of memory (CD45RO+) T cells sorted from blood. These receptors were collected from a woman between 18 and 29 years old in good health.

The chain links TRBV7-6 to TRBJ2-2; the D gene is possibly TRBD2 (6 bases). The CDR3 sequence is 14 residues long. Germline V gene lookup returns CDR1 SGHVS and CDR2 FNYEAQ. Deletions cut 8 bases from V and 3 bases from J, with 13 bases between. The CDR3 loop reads CASLRGLDTGELFF. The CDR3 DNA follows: TGTGCCAGCCTCCGGGGGTTGGACACCGGGGAGCTGTTTTTT.

Written as DNA, the CDR3 is TGTGCCAGCAGTTACTCAGAAAGCCCAGGGATGCAGTATTTT. Translating it yields CASSYSESPGMQYF. The rearrangement uses TRBV6-2 or TRBV6-3 and TRBJ2-3, with a possible D match to TRBD1 (5 bases). V lost 0 bases to trimming and J lost 11 bases, with 15 bases between them. This CDR3 has 14 residues. Looked up from germline, CDR1 is MNHEY and CDR2 is SVGEGT.

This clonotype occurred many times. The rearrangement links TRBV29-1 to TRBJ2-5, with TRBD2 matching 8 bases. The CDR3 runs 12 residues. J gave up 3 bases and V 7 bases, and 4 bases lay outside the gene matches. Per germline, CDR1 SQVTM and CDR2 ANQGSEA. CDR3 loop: CSAGGGEETQYF. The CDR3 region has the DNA TGCAGCGCCGGGGGGGGAGAAGAGACCCAGTACTTC.

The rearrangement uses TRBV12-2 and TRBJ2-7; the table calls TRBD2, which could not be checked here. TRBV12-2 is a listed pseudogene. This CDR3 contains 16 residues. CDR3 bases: TGTGCAAGTCGCCTTGCCGGGACTAGCGGCTCCTACGAGCAGTACTTC. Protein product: CASRLAGTSGSYEQYF.

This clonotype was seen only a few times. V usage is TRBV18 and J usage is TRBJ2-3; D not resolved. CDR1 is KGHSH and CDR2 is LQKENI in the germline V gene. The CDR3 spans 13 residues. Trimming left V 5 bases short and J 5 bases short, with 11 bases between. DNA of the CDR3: TGTGCCAGCTCAACGGCGGAAGAAGATACGCAGTATTTT. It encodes CASSTAEEDTQYF.

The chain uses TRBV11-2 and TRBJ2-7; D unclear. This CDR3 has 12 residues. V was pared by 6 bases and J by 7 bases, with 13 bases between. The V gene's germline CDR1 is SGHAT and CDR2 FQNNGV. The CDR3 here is CASSSPTQEQYF. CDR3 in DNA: TGTGCCAGCAGTTCTCCTACCCAGGAGCAGTACTTC. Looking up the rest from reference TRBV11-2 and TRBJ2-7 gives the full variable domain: EAGVAQSPRYKIIEKRQSVAFWCNPISGHATLYWYQQILGQGPKLLIQFQNNGVVDDSQLPKDRFSAERLKGVDSTLKIQPAKLEDSAVYLCASSSPTQEQYFGPGTRLTVT.

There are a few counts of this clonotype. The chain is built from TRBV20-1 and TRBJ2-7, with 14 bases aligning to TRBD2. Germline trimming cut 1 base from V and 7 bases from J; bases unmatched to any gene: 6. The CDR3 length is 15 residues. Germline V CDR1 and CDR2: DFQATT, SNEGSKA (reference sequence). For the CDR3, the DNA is TGCAGTGCTAGAGTGGGGACTAGCGGGAGTAGTGAGCAGTACTTC. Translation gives CSARVGTSGSSEQYF.

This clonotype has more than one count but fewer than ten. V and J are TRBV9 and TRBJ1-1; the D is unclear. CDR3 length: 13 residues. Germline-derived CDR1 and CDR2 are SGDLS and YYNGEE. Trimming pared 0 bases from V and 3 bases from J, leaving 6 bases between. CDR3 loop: CASSVGNYTEAFF. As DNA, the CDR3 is TGTGCCAGCAGCGTAGGGAACTACACTGAAGCTTTCTTT.

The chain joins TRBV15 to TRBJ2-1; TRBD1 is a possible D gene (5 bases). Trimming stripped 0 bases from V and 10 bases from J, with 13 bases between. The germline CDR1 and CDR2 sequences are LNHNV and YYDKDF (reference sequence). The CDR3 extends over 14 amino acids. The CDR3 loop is CATSRDPVSGEQFF. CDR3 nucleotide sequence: TGTGCCACCAGCAGAGACCCGGTTTCAGGGGAGCAGTTCTTC.

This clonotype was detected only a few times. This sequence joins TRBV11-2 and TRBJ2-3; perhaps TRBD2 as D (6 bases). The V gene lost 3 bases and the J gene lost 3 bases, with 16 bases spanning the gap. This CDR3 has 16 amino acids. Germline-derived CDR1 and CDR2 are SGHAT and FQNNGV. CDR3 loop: CASSLGTDSWTDTQYF. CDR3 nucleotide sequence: TGTGCCAGCAGCTTGGGGACTGACAGTTGGACAGATACGCAGTATTTT.

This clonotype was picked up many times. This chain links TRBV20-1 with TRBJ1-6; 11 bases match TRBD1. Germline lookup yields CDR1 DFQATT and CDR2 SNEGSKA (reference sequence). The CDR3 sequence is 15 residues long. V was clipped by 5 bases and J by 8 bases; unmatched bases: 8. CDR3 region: CSAPRTGGADSPLHF. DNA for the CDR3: TGCAGTGCTCCTCGGACAGGGGGCGCGGATTCACCCCTCCACTTT.

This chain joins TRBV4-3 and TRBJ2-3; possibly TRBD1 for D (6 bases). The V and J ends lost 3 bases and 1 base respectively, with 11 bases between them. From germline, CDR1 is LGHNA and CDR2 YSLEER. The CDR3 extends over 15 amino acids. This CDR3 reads CASSQIKGGTDTQYF. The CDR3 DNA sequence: TGCGCCAGCAGCCAGATTAAGGGGGGCACAGATACGCAGTATTTT.

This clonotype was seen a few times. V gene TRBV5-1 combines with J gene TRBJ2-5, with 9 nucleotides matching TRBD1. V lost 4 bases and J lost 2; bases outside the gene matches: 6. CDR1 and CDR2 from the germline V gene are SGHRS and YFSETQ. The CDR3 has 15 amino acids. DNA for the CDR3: TGCGCCAGCAGCAGTCGACAGGGGGGACAAGAGACCCAGTACTTC. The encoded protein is CASSSRQGGQETQYF.

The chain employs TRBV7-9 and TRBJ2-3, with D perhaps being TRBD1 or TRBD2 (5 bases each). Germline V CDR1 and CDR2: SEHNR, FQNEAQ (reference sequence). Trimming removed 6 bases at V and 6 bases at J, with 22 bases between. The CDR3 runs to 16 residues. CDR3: CASRLTTAPEGDTQYF. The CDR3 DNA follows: TGTGCCAGCAGACTAACTACAGCCCCCGAGGGGGATACGCAGTATTTT.

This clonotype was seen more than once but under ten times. Here the CDR3 reads CASSSGLAGAETQYF. The CDR3 DNA reads TGTGCCAGCAGTTCGGGACTAGCGGGAGCGGAGACCCAGTACTTC. The genes are TRBV12-3 or TRBV12-4 and TRBJ2-5; 14 bases align to TRBD2. The CDR3 runs 15 residues. With V trimmed by 4 bases and J by 5 bases, 3 bases remained unmatched.

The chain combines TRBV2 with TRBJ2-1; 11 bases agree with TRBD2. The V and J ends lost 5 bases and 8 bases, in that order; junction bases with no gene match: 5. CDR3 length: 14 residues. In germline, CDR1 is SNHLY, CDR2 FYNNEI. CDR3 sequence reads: CASSPRTSGYEQFF. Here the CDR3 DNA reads TGTGCCAGCAGTCCAAGGACTAGCGGGTATGAGCAGTTCTTC.

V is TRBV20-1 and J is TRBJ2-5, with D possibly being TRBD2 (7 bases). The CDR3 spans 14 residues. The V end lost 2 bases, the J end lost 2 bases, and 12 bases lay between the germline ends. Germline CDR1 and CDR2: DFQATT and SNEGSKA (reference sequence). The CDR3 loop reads CSARRGGPQETQYF. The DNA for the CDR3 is TGCAGTGCTAGAAGGGGGGGGCCGCAAGAGACCCAGTACTTC.

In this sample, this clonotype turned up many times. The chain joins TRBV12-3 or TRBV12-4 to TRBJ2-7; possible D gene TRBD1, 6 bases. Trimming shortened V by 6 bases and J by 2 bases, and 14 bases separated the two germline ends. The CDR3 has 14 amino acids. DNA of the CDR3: TGTGCCAGCAGATCGCTTCAGGGGCCCTACGAGCAGTACTTC. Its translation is CASRSLQGPYEQYF.

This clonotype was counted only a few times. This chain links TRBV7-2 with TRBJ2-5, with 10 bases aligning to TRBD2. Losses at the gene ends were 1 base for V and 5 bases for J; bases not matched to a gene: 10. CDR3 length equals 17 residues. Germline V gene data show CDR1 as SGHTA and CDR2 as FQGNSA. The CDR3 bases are TGTGCCAGCAGCTTAGTGGGCACCGGGACTAGCGTGGAGACCCAGTACTTC. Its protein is CASSLVGTGTSVETQYF. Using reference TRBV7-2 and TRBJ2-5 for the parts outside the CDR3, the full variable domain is GAGVSQSPSNKVTEKGKDVELRCDPISGHTALYWYRQSLGQGLEFLIYFQGNSAPDKSGLPSDRFSAERTGGSVSTLTIQRTQQEDSAVYLCASSLVGTGTSVETQYFGPGTRLLVL.

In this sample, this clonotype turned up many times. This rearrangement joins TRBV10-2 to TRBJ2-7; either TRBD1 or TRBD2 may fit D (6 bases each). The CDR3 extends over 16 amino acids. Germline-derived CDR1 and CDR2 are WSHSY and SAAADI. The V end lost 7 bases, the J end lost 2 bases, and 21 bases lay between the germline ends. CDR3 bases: TGCGCCAGCACTTACTTGGTCGTCGGGGGCGCCTACGAGCAGTACTTC. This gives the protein CASTYLVVGGAYEQYF.

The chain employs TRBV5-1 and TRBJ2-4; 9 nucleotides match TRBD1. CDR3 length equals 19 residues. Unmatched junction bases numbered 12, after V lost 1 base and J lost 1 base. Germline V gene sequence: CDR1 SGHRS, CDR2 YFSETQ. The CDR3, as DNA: TGCGCCAGCAGCTTGCGGACAGGGGCCGCTCGGGGTGCCAAAAACATTCAGTACTTC. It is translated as CASSLRTGAARGAKNIQYF.

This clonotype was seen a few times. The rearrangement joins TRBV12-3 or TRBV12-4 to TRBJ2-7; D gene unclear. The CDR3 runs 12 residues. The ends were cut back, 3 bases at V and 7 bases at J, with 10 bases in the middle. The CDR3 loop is CASSFLGLEQYF. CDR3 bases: TGTGCCAGCAGTTTCTTAGGCCTTGAGCAGTACTTC.

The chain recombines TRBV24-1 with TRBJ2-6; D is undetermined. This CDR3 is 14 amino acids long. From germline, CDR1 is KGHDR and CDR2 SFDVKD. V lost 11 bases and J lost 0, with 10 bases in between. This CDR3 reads CAIAGDSGANVLTF. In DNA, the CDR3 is TGTGCCATCGCAGGTGACTCTGGGGCCAACGTCCTGACTTTC.

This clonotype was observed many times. The CDR3 protein is CASSLAGGFTGELFF. Written as DNA, the CDR3 is TGCGCCAGCAGCTTGGCCGGAGGGTTCACCGGGGAGCTGTTTTTT. J is TRBJ2-2 and V is TRBV5-1, with a tentative D call TRBD2 (6 bases). Germline V gives CDR1 SGHRS, CDR2 YFSETQ. The CDR3 consists of 15 residues. The V gene lost 0 bases and the J gene lost 4 bases, with 10 bases spanning the gap. The whole variable domain, remainder taken from reference TRBV5-1 and TRBJ2-2, is KAGVTQTPRYLIKTRGQQVTLSCSPISGHRSVSWYQQTPGQGLQFLFEYFSETQRNKGNFPGRFSGRQFSNSRSEMNVSTLELGDSALYLCASSLAGGFTGELFFGEGSRLTVL.